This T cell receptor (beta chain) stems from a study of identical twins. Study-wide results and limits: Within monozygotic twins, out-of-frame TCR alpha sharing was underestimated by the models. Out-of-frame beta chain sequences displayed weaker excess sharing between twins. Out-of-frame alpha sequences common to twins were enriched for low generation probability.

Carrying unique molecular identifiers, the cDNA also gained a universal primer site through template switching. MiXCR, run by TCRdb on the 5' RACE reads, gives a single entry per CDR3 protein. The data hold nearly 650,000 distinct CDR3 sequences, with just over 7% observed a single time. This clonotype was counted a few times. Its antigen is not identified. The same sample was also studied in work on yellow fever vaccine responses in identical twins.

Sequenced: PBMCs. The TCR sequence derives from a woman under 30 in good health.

CDR3 protein: CASSLNTDYGYTF. DNA for the CDR3: TGCGCCAGCAGCTTGAACACGGACTATGGCTACACCTTC. J is TRBJ1-2 and V is TRBV5-1; D is ambiguous. Germline V gives CDR1 SGHRS, CDR2 YFSETQ. CDR3 size: 13 residues. Trimming took 1 base from V and 3 from J, leaving 7 bases between them. Based on the CDR3 plus reference TRBV5-1 and TRBJ1-2, the full variable domain is KAGVTQTPRYLIKTRGQQVTLSCSPISGHRSVSWYQQTPGQGLQFLFEYFSETQRNKGNFPGRFSGRQFSNSRSEMNVSTLELGDSALYLCASSLNTDYGYTFGSGTRLTVV.